This TCR beta chain emerged from a study of breast tumors, draining lymph nodes, adjacent tissues. Trimming took off 3 bases at V and 6 bases at J, with 5 bases between the two ends. This CDR3 is 12 amino acids long. TCRdb re-derived calls from the multiplex PCR reads in MiXCR, one entry per CDR3 protein. The table lists approximately 40,000 distinct CDR3 sequences, around a third of them singletons. This clonotype showed up many times. The V and J genes are TRBV12-3 or TRBV12-4 and TRBJ2-2; D uncertain. The sequence was collected from a female donor with breast cancer. Some clones in this sample may be carry-over from other donors' samples. The sequenced sample consisted of breast tumor tissue. CDR3 bases: TGTGCCAGCAGTTTCAGTGCCGGGGAGCTGTTTTTT. It is translated as CASSFSAGELFF.